The source of this TCR beta chain is a study of patients and donors after allogeneic stem cell transplantation. This CDR3 region has 15 residues. V lost 7 bases and J lost 7, with 20 bases in between. MiXCR was run by TCRdb on the RT-PCR reads, yielding one entry per CDR3 protein. The sample carries approximately 220,000 distinct CDR3 sequences, roughly 38% recorded once. The chain is built from TRBV12-3 or TRBV12-4 and TRBJ2-1; tentatively, D is TRBD2 (7 bases). Sequences were obtained from blood, either unsorted or a sorted T cell fraction (not recorded which). The sequence was collected from a human donor who was either an allogeneic HSCT recipient or a stem cell or donor lymphocyte infusion donor (not recorded which). It is not recorded whose cells these are; they may come from a transplant donor. Here the CDR3 DNA reads TGTGCCAGCAATCGAGTGGCGGGGGCCTTAAATGAGCAGTTCTTC. It is translated as CASNRVAGALNEQFF.